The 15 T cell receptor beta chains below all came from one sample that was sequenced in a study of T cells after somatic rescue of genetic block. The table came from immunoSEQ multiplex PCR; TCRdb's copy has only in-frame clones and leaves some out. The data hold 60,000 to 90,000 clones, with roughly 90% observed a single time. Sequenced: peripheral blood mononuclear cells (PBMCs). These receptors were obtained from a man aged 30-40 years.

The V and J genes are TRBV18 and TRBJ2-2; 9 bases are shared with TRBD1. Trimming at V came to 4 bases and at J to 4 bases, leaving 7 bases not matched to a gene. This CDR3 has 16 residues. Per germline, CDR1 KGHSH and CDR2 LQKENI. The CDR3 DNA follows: TGTGCCAGCTCACACCTTGGGACAGGGAGCACCGGGGAGCTGTTTTTT. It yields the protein CASSHLGTGSTGELFF. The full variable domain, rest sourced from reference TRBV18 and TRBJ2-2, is NAGVMQNPRHLVRRRGQEARLRCSPMKGHSHVYWYRQLPEEGLKFMVYLQKENIIDESGMPKERFSAEFPKEGPSILRIQQVVRGDSAAYFCASSHLGTGSTGELFFGEGSRLTVL.

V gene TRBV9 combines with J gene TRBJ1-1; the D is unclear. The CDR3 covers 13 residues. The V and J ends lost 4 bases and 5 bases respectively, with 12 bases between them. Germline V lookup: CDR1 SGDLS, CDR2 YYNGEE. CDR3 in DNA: TGTGCCAGCAGCCCACTGTCGGGGACTGAAGCTTTCTTT. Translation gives CASSPLSGTEAFF.

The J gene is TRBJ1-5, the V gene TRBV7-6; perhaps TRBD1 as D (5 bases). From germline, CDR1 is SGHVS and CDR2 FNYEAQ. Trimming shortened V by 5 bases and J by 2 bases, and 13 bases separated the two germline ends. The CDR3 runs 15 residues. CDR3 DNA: TGTGCCAGCAGCCCGGGGGGTTTGGGCAATCAGCCCCAGCATTTT. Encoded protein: CASSPGGLGNQPQHF.

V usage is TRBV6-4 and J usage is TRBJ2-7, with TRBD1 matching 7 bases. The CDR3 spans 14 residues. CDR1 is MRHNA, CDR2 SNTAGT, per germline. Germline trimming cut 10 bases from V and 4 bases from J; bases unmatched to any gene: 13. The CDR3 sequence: CATESPGGFYEQYF. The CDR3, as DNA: TGTGCCACCGAATCCCCAGGGGGTTTTTACGAGCAGTACTTC.

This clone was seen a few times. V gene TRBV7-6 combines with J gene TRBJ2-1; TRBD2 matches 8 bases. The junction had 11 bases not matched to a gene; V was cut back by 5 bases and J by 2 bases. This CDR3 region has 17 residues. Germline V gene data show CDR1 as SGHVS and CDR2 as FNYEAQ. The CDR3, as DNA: TGTGCCAGCAGCCAGGGCGCGGCGGGGGGTACCTACAATGAGCAGTTCTTC. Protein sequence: CASSQGAAGGTYNEQFF.

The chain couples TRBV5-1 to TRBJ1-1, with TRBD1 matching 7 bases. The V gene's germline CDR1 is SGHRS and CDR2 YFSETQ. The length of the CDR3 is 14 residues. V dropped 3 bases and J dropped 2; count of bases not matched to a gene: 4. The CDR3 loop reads CASSSTGPNTEAFF. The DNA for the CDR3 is TGCGCCAGCAGCTCGACAGGGCCCAACACTGAAGCTTTCTTT.

CDR3 loop: CASSPDGSTEAFF. The CDR3 region has the DNA TGTGCCAGCAGCCCAGACGGCTCCACTGAAGCTTTCTTT. The rearrangement joins TRBV7-3 to TRBJ1-1; the D is unclear. The CDR3 consists of 13 residues. Per the germline V gene, CDR1 is SGHTA and CDR2 is FQGTGA. Trimming left V 5 bases short and J 4 bases short, with 11 bases between.

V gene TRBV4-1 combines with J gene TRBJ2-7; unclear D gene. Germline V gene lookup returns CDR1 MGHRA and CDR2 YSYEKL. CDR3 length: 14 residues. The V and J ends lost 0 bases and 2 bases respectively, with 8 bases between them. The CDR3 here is CASSQDPGTYEQYF. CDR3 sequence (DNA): TGCGCCAGCAGCCAAGATCCCGGTACCTACGAGCAGTACTTC.

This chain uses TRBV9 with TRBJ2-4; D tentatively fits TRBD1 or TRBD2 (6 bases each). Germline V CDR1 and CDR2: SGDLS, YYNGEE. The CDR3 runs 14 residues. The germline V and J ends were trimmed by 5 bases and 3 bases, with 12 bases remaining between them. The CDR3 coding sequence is TGTGCCAGCAGTTCGGGGGCGGGCAAAAACATTCAGTACTTC. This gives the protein CASSSGAGKNIQYF.

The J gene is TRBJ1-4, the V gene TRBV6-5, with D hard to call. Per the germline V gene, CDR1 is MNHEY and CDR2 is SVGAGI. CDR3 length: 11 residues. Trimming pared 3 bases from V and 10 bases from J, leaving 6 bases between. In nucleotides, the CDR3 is TGTGCCAGCAGTTATTCGGGAAAACTGTTTTTT. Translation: CASSYSGKLFF.

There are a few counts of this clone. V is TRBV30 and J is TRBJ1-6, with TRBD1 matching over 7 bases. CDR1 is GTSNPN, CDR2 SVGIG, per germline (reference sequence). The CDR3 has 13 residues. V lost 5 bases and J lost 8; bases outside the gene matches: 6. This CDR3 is CAWRQGTDSPLHF. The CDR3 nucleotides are TGTGCCTGGCGACAGGGAACCGATTCACCCCTCCACTTT.

CDR3 region: CASRGGLGVTGELFF. The DNA for the CDR3 is TGCGCCAGCAGGGGAGGGTTGGGGGTCACCGGGGAGCTGTTTTTT. This chain connects TRBV10-2 to TRBJ2-2, with 7 bases identical to TRBD2. V shed 6 bases, J shed 4 bases, and the junction held 8 bases outside the gene matches. Germline V gene lookup returns CDR1 WSHSY and CDR2 SAAADI. The CDR3 covers 15 residues.

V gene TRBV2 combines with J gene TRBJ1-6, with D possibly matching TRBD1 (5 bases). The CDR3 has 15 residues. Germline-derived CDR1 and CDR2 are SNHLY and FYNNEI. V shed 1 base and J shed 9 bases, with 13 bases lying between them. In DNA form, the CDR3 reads TGTGCCAGCAGTGAAGAGGGGTGGGGAACTTCACCCCTCCACTTT. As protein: CASSEEGWGTSPLHF.

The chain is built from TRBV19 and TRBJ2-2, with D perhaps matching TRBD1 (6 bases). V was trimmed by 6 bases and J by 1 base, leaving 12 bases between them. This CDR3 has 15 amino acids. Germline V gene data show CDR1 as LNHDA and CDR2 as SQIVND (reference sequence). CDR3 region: CASRGRQVNTGELFF. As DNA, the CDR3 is TGTGCCAGTAGGGGGAGACAGGTGAACACCGGGGAGCTGTTTTTT.

The CDR3 sequence is CASSESSGGAREQYF. The CDR3 region has the DNA TGCGCCAGCAGTGAGTCGAGCGGGGGGGCTCGCGAGCAGTACTTC. The chain combines TRBV10-1 with TRBJ2-7, with 10 bases matching TRBD2. The V gene's germline CDR1 is WNHNN and CDR2 SYGVQD (reference sequence). V lost 0 bases to trimming and J lost 6 bases; unmatched junction nucleotides: 5. The CDR3 is 15 residues long.